Each of the 9 T cell receptor beta chains below was sequenced from the same sample in a study of blood T cells in healthy people across ages. A second roughly 7 to 12 cycle PCR used barcoded and J-beta primers. TCRdb analysed the 5' RACE reads with MiXCR anew, one entry per CDR3 protein. The repertoire has 1 million or so distinct CDR3 sequences, less than 25% of them found once; the top ten carry around 0.75%. The sample was also reused in another study, on T cells of mothers and their children.

The sequenced sample was blood. The receptors shown here come from a girl aged 2 to 10 in good health.

V and J are TRBV10-3 and TRBJ1-1, with 10 bases that match TRBD1. Germline assignment: CDR1 ENHRY and CDR2 SYGVKD. The CDR3 length is 15 residues. Germline trimming cut 10 bases from V and 4 bases from J; bases unmatched to any gene: 12. This CDR3 reads CATHGTGDVSTEAFF. DNA for the CDR3: TGTGCCACCCACGGGACAGGGGATGTGAGCACTGAAGCTTTCTTT.

The genes are TRBV4-2 and TRBJ2-6; 8 nucleotides match TRBD1. The CDR3 is 15 residues long. The germline V gene encodes CDR1 LGHNA and CDR2 YNFKEQ. V was pared by 2 bases and J by 12 bases, with 9 bases of the junction left unmatched. CDR3: CASSQKDRESPVLTF. The CDR3, as DNA: TGTGCCAGCAGCCAAAAGGACAGGGAGAGTCCCGTCCTGACTTTC.

CDR3 sequence reads: CASIQRRRDTQYF. CDR3 in DNA: TGTGCCAGCATTCAGAGACGGAGGGATACGCAGTATTTT. The chain employs TRBV6-2 or TRBV6-3 and TRBJ2-3; D possibly corresponds to TRBD2 (5 bases). This CDR3 contains 13 residues. Per the germline V gene, CDR1 is MNHEY and CDR2 is SVGEGT. Trimming took off 7 bases at V and 6 bases at J, with 14 bases between the two ends.

A few counts support this clonotype. The V call is TRBV27, the J call TRBJ2-5; 9 bases are a match to TRBD2. Gene TRBJ2-7 matches the end of the DNA better, so the J call may be wrong. Germline CDR1 MNHEY, CDR2 SMNVEV (reference sequence). The CDR3 is 16 residues long. CDR3 bases: TGTGCCAGCAGTCCCCTCCGCATAGCGGGAGTCGACGAGCAGTACTTC. As protein: CASSPLRIAGVDEQYF.

The genes are TRBV7-2 and TRBJ2-5; perhaps TRBD1 as D (5 bases). The germline V gene encodes CDR1 SGHTA and CDR2 FQGNSA. V lost 4 bases and J 3 bases, leaving 12 bases between the germline ends. The CDR3 is 14 amino acids. Here the CDR3 reads CASSSTGAKETQYF. The CDR3 nucleotides are TGTGCCAGCAGCTCCACAGGAGCGAAAGAGACCCAGTACTTC.

This clonotype was seen a handful of times. This chain links TRBV12-3 or TRBV12-4 with TRBJ2-1; perhaps TRBD2 as D (6 bases). The CDR3 totals 15 residues. Trimming left V 5 bases short and J 5 bases short, with 16 bases between. In DNA, the CDR3 is TGTGCCAGCAGTCAAGGTGGACGGGAGAACAATGAGCAGTTCTTC. The encoded protein is CASSQGGRENNEQFF.

This clonotype was seen only a few times. The V call is TRBV20-1, the J call TRBJ2-5, with TRBD2 matching 7 bases. Germline V gene lookup returns CDR1 DFQATT and CDR2 SNEGSKA (reference sequence). V was clipped by 5 bases and J by 1 base; unmatched bases: 7. The CDR3 is 14 amino acids. In DNA form, the CDR3 reads TGCAGTGCTCGGAAACTAGCGTCCCAAGAGACCCAGTACTTC. It translates to CSARKLASQETQYF.

The chain carries TRBV29-1 and TRBJ2-1; D gene ambiguous. V was shortened by 4 bases and J by 1 base, with 14 bases between the two germline ends. Germline assignment: CDR1 SQVTM and CDR2 ANQGSEA. The CDR3 has 15 amino acids. The CDR3 loop reads CSVGSLVRSYNEQFF. The CDR3 coding sequence is TGCAGCGTTGGTAGCCTGGTTAGGTCCTACAATGAGCAGTTCTTC.

The rearrangement uses TRBV7-9 and TRBJ2-3, with D possibly being TRBD1 or TRBD2 (5 bases each). The V end lost 5 bases, the J end lost 6 bases, and 15 bases lay between the germline ends. Germline V gives CDR1 SEHNR, CDR2 FQNEAQ (reference sequence). CDR3 size: 14 residues. CDR3 protein: CASSPREGPDTQYF. CDR3 bases: TGTGCCAGCAGCCCCCGCGAGGGGCCGGATACGCAGTATTTT.